The rows below give T cell receptor beta chains drawn from one sample of a study of human T cells and chemical hapten exposure. TCRdb reanalysed the RACE reads using MiXCR and keeps one entry per CDR3 protein. The table has tens of thousands of distinct CDR3 sequences, around 15% seen once. The input for sequencing was whole blood, taken in connection with sensitization to the hapten diphenylcyclopropenone (DPC). These receptors all come from a woman in her forties or fifties with alopecia areata. Some clones in this sample may be carry-over from other donors' samples. Both conserved end residues are part of each CDR3. Each record gives: D gene, J gene, V gene, clone size, CDR3 protein, CDR3 DNA. D genes are given only for firm matches. Some rows have no size entry. The others give once, few or many, or a class for an expanded clone.

.	TRBJ1-1	TRBV6-2/TRBV6-3	.	CASSPFGKSTEAFF	TGTGCCAGCAGCCCCTTTGGGAAATCCACTGAAGCTTTCTTT
TRBD2	TRBJ2-3	TRBV12-3/TRBV12-4	few	CASNDLGGTSGSDSTDTQYF	TGTGCCAGCAATGACCTGGGCGGGACTAGCGGGAGCGATAGCACAGATACGCAGTATTTT
TRBD2	TRBJ2-1	TRBV18	.	CASSRGTSGRAVPYNEQFF	TGTGCCAGCTCACGCGGGACTAGCGGGAGGGCCGTGCCCTACAATGAGCAGTTCTTC
TRBD2	TRBJ2-7	TRBV7-9	many	CASSLAGRGPALNEQYF	TGTGCCAGCAGCTTAGCGGGGAGGGGCCCCGCTTTGAACGAGCAGTACTTC
.	TRBJ1-1	TRBV20-1	few	CSARDWGIVTEAFF	TGCAGTGCTAGAGATTGGGGGATCGTCACTGAAGCTTTCTTT
TRBD1	TRBJ2-7	TRBV28	.	CASTLAGTGAYF	TGTGCCAGCACCCTGGCCGGGACAGGGGCCTACTTC
TRBD2	TRBJ2-1	TRBV5-5	.	CASSLDVSGVNEQFF	TGTGCCAGCAGCTTGGATGTTAGCGGGGTGAATGAGCAGTTCTTC
TRBD1	TRBJ1-2	TRBV24-1	few	CATSDSDRGYGYTF	TGTGCCACCAGTGACTCCGACAGGGGCTATGGCTACACCTTC
.	TRBJ1-4	TRBV20-1	many	CSARGWIGRVGSATNEKLFF	TGCAGTGCTAGAGGTTGGATCGGCAGGGTTGGATCTGCAACTAATGAAAAACTGTTTTTT
.	TRBJ1-2	TRBV12-3/TRBV12-4	many	CASSLPRRGDYGYTF	TGTGCCAGCAGTTTACCCCGTCGGGGGGACTATGGCTACACCTTC
.	TRBJ1-2	TRBV30	.	CAWSAGFNYGYTF	TGTGCCTGGAGTGCGGGGTTCAACTATGGCTACACCTTC
.	TRBJ1-6	TRBV14	few	CASSQERGNSPLHF	TGTGCCAGCAGCCAAGAGCGGGGTAATTCACCCCTCCACTTT
.	TRBJ1-5	TRBV5-4	many	CASSRGGSNQPQHF	TGTGCCAGCAGCCGGGGGGGTAGCAATCAGCCCCAGCATTTT
TRBD1	TRBJ1-4	TRBV29-1	.	CSVEGQGKRGKLFF	TGCAGCGTTGAAGGACAGGGGAAAAGGGGGAAACTGTTTTTT